This is a list of T cell receptor beta chains from one sample in a study of blood T cell repertoires in COVID-19. TCRdb's table, derived via immunoSEQ multiplex PCR, lists solely in-frame clones and lacks some. The sample yields 280,000 or so clones, roughly 85% seen once. Sequenced material: PBMCs or T cells enriched from blood (not recorded which). The receptors stem from a man younger than 45 who had recovered from COVID-19. Each CDR3 is given with its conserved first and last residue. The D gene is left open where the match is weak. Size tells how often a clone was seen (once, few, many) or the class of an expanded clone, and some rows leave it out.

v_call: TRBV4-1; j_call: TRBJ2-4; clone_size: NA; d_call: TRBD2; cdr3_nt: TGCGCCAGCAGCCAAGACGGTGGGGAGGGAAACATTCAGTACTTC; cdr3_aa: CASSQDGGEGNIQYF
v_call: TRBV18; j_call: TRBJ2-2; clone_size: NA; d_call: NA; cdr3_nt: TGTGCCAGCTCACCACTTATCGGGGGGAACACCGGGGAGCTGTTTTTT; cdr3_aa: CASSPLIGGNTGELFF
v_call: TRBV10-3; j_call: TRBJ2-7; clone_size: NA; d_call: TRBD1; cdr3_nt: TGTGCCATCAGTGAGTCAGGACAGGGAATAGGGCAGTACTTC; cdr3_aa: CAISESGQGIGQYF
v_call: TRBV2; j_call: TRBJ1-5; clone_size: NA; d_call: NA; cdr3_nt: TGTGCCAGCAGTGAAAGCGAAAGCGATCAGCCCCAGCATTTT; cdr3_aa: CASSESESDQPQHF
v_call: TRBV12-5; j_call: TRBJ2-7; clone_size: NA; d_call: NA; cdr3_nt: TGTGCTAGTGGTTTGGTACAAGACAACGAGCAGTACTTC; cdr3_aa: CASGLVQDNEQYF
v_call: TRBV15; j_call: TRBJ2-7; clone_size: NA; d_call: NA; cdr3_nt: TGTGCCACCAGCAGAGGACAGCTCATTGACGAGCAGTACTTC; cdr3_aa: CATSRGQLIDEQYF
v_call: TRBV2; j_call: TRBJ1-4; clone_size: NA; d_call: NA; cdr3_nt: TGTGCCAGCAGGCAGGGGACGGAGAATGAAAAACTGTTTTTT; cdr3_aa: CASRQGTENEKLFF
v_call: TRBV9; j_call: TRBJ1-3; clone_size: NA; d_call: TRBD1; cdr3_nt: TGTGCCAGCAGCGTAGAGGCGGGCGGGACAGGGTCCGGAAACACCATATATTTT; cdr3_aa: CASSVEAGGTGSGNTIYF
v_call: TRBV5-1; j_call: TRBJ1-1; clone_size: NA; d_call: TRBD1; cdr3_nt: TGCGCCAGCAGCTTGGTAGGGACAGGGAACACTGAAGCTTTCTTT; cdr3_aa: CASSLVGTGNTEAFF
v_call: TRBV4-3; j_call: TRBJ1-2; clone_size: once; d_call: NA; cdr3_nt: TGCGCCAGCAGCCCCGTCCCAGGGGATGGCTACACCTTC; cdr3_aa: CASSPVPGDGYTF
v_call: TRBV7-9; j_call: TRBJ1-3; clone_size: NA; d_call: NA; cdr3_nt: TGTGCCAGCAGCCCTAGCTCTGGAAACACCATATATTTT; cdr3_aa: CASSPSSGNTIYF
v_call: TRBV2; j_call: TRBJ1-6; clone_size: NA; d_call: NA; cdr3_nt: TGTGCCAGCAGTGAATATCAGATGGAGAATTCACCCCTCCACTTT; cdr3_aa: CASSEYQMENSPLHF
v_call: TRBV11-2; j_call: TRBJ2-1; clone_size: NA; d_call: TRBD2; cdr3_nt: TGTGCCAGCAGCCATAATAGCGGGGGGGCCGATAATGAGCAGTTCTTC; cdr3_aa: CASSHNSGGADNEQFF
v_call: TRBV7-9; j_call: TRBJ1-1; clone_size: NA; d_call: NA; cdr3_nt: TGTGCCAGCAGCTTAGTATCGGGGAACACTGAAGCTTTCTTT; cdr3_aa: CASSLVSGNTEAFF
v_call: TRBV20-1; j_call: TRBJ2-1; clone_size: NA; d_call: TRBD2; cdr3_nt: TGCAGTGCCGTACGAACTAGCGGGGAGTTCTTC; cdr3_aa: CSAVRTSGEFF
v_call: TRBV7-2; j_call: TRBJ1-1; clone_size: NA; d_call: TRBD1; cdr3_nt: TGTGCCAGCAGCCCACGCCCGACAGGGGGAACTGAAGCTTTCTTT; cdr3_aa: CASSPRPTGGTEAFF